This T cell receptor beta chain appears in the sequencing data of a study of blood T cells in healthy people across ages. Regarding the study as a whole: Fewer expanded clones and more diversity marked long-lived versus aged donors. As age increased, TCR beta diversity per million T cells fell in a roughly linear fashion. Total diversity from one million sequenced T cells was likely underestimated.

Combining a sample-barcoded 5' primer with a J-beta primer mix, a second PCR ran for roughly 6 to 12 cycles. Every molecule of cDNA carried a tag from a template-switch adaptor with 12 random nucleotides. Each CDR3 protein gets one entry after TCRdb re-called the 5' RACE reads with MiXCR. The profile shows 600,000 to 1,000,000 distinct CDR3 sequences, 58% of them singletons. With respect to this clonotype: Its antigen is not known.

Trimming pared 8 bases from V and 6 bases from J, leaving 19 bases between. CDR3 length: 14 residues. Germline V gene sequence: CDR1 SNHLY, CDR2 FYNNEI. The receptor comes from a man aged 25-40 years in good health. The sequenced sample was blood. The chain couples TRBV2 to TRBJ1-1; a possible D gene is TRBD1 (6 bases). The CDR3 DNA reads TGTGCCAGCGACACGGGGGCGGAATCGTCTGAAGCTTTCTTT. Residues: CASDTGAESSEAFF.